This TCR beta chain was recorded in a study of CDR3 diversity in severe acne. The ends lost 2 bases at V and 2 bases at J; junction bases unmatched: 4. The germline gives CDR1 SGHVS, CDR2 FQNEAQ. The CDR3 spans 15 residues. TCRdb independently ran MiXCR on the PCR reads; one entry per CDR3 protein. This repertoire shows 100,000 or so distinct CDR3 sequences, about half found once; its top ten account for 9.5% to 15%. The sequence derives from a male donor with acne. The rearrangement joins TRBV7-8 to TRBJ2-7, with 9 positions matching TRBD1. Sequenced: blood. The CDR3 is CASSLSRQGAYEQYF. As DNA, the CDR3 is TGTGCCAGCAGCTTAAGTCGACAGGGGGCCTACGAGCAGTACTTC.